This is a list of T cell receptor beta chains from one sample in a study of blood T cell repertoires in COVID-19. Libraries were prepared by immunoSEQ multiplex PCR; TCRdb keeps only in-frame clonotypes and omits some of them. The table lists fewer than 85,000 clones, around 89% of them singletons, with 9.1% in the top ten. The sample taken for sequencing was peripheral blood. The receptors shown here come from a human donor in a cohort sampled during active COVID-19. The CDR3 runs from the conserved cysteine through the conserved F or W. Each record gives: D gene, J gene, V gene, clone size, CDR3 protein, CDR3 DNA. A D gene is named only where the DNA matches it firmly. Expanded clones get a size class; other rows say once, few or many, or leave the size out.

>-|TRBJ1-1|TRBV6-1|-
CASSDRLGGNTEAFF
TGTGCCAGCAGTGATCGTTTAGGGGGGAACACTGAAGCTTTCTTT
>-|TRBJ1-2|TRBV3-1/TRBV3-2|-
CASSQAGIPHGYTF
TGTGCCAGCAGCCAAGCCGGGATACCCCATGGCTACACCTTC
>-|TRBJ1-1|TRBV3-1/TRBV3-2|-
CASSQGGGNTEAFF
TGTGCCAGCAGCCAGGGAGGGGGGAACACTGAAGCTTTCTTT
>-|TRBJ1-2|TRBV30|-
CAWSVLGRNYGYTF
TGTGCCTGGAGTGTACTGGGCCGCAACTATGGCTACACCTTC
>TRBD2|TRBJ2-2|TRBV15|-
CATTYIPGLHTGGELFF
TGTGCCACCACCTACATCCCGGGACTACATACGGGAGGGGAGCTGTTTTTT
>-|TRBJ2-5|TRBV18|-
CASSRQLQETQYF
TGTGCCAGCTCACGACAGCTCCAAGAGACCCAGTACTTC
>-|TRBJ1-2|TRBV6-5|-
CASSLEQGSFYGYTF
TGTGCCAGCAGTCTAGAACAGGGAAGCTTCTATGGCTACACCTTC
>TRBD1|TRBJ2-7|TRBV9|-
CASSSGQGAYEQYF
TGTGCCAGCAGCAGCGGACAGGGGGCCTACGAGCAGTACTTC
>-|TRBJ1-2|TRBV7-8|once
CASSLELGPHYGYTF
TGTGCCAGCAGCTTAGAGCTGGGCCCCCACTATGGCTACACCTTC
>TRBD1|TRBJ2-1|TRBV7-8|-
CASSLQTGVLYNEQFF
TGTGCCAGCAGCTTACAGACAGGGGTACTCTACAATGAGCAGTTCTTC
>TRBD1|TRBJ2-3|TRBV6-6|once
CASRIDRDPSTDTQYF
TGTGCCAGCAGGATTGACAGGGACCCTAGCACAGATACGCAGTATTTT
>-|TRBJ1-6|TRBV6-5|-
CASRRRNYNSPLHF
TGTGCCAGCAGGCGGCGGAATTATAATTCACCCCTCCACTTT
>TRBD2|TRBJ2-7|TRBV10-3|-
CAISLAGGPYEQYF
TGTGCCATCTCCCTAGCGGGGGGCCCCTACGAGCAGTACTTC
>TRBD1|TRBJ2-1|TRBV4-1|-
CASSHGDHKGARWRHEQFF
TGCGCCAGCAGCCATGGCGACCATAAGGGGGCCAGGTGGCGTCATGAGCAGTTCTTC
>TRBD1|TRBJ1-5|TRBV5-6|-
CASSSDRAPNQPQHF
TGTGCCAGCAGTTCGGACAGGGCCCCCAATCAGCCCCAGCATTTT
>-|TRBJ1-4|TRBV6-6|few
CASSLGRGNEKLFF
TGTGCCAGCAGCCTCGGACGCGGGAATGAAAAACTGTTTTTT
>-|TRBJ1-5|TRBV19|-
CASTAGQSFSNQPQHF
TGTGCCAGTACAGCGGGACAAAGTTTTAGCAATCAGCCCCAGCATTTT
>-|TRBJ2-7|TRBV15|-
CATSRVGGLSYEQYF
TGTGCCACCAGCAGAGTTGGGGGCCTCTCCTACGAGCAGTACTTC
>-|TRBJ2-5|TRBV18|-
CASSPSGREETQYF
TGTGCCAGCTCACCATCGGGGAGAGAAGAGACCCAGTACTTC
>-|TRBJ2-5|TRBV5-1|-
CASSTRTGWAGGLGETQYF
TGCGCCAGCAGCACCCGGACAGGTTGGGCGGGAGGCTTAGGAGAGACCCAGTACTTC
>TRBD2|TRBJ2-1|TRBV9|-
CASSGGASGYNEQFF
TGTGCCAGCAGCGGTGGAGCTAGCGGCTACAATGAGCAGTTCTTC
>-|TRBJ2-5|TRBV10-1|-
CASSEGNRGTQYF
TGCGCCAGCAGTGAGGGAAACCGGGGGACCCAGTACTTC
>TRBD1|TRBJ2-5|TRBV19|-
CATGTAQETQYF
TGTGCCACCGGGACAGCCCAAGAGACCCAGTACTTC
>-|TRBJ1-1|TRBV7-8|-
CASSSTGSTEAFF
TGTGCCAGCAGCTCAACAGGGTCCACTGAAGCTTTCTTT
>TRBD1|TRBJ2-5|TRBV5-1|-
CASSLADRVETQYF
TGCGCCAGCAGCTTGGCCGACAGGGTGGAGACCCAGTACTTC
>-|TRBJ2-5|TRBV5-1|-
CASSGRSAQETQYF
TGCGCCAGCAGCGGGAGGTCAGCCCAAGAGACCCAGTACTTC
>-|TRBJ1-2|TRBV12-3/TRBV12-4|-
CASSYGGYGYTF
TGTGCCAGCAGTTACGGGGGCTATGGCTACACCTTC
>TRBD1|TRBJ2-1|TRBV15|-
CATSRDRTGGGEQFF
TGTGCCACCAGCAGAGATAGGACAGGGGGGGGTGAGCAGTTCTTC
>TRBD2|TRBJ2-3|TRBV27|-
CASSLSASGGATDTQYF
TGTGCCAGCAGTTTATCGGCTAGCGGGGGGGCCACAGATACGCAGTATTTT
>TRBD1|TRBJ2-7|TRBV7-2|-
CASSAQTGGFDEQYF
TGTGCCAGCAGCGCCCAGACAGGGGGCTTTGACGAGCAGTACTTC
>TRBD2|TRBJ2-1|TRBV13|-
CASSLALAASYNEQFF
TGTGCCAGCAGCTTAGCACTAGCGGCGTCCTACAATGAGCAGTTCTTC
>-|TRBJ1-5|TRBV10-3|-
CAINREQNQPQHF
TGTGCCATCAATCGGGAACAGAATCAGCCCCAGCATTTT
>-|TRBJ1-2|TRBV5-4|once
CASSSRGVGPNGLGYTF
TGTGCCAGCAGCTCTAGGGGTGTCGGACCCAACGGTCTTGGCTACACCTTC
>-|TRBJ1-4|TRBV5-1|-
CASAGAVGEKLFF
TGCGCCAGCGCGGGAGCCGTGGGCGAAAAACTGTTTTTT
>-|TRBJ1-2|TRBV19|-
CASSLADYGYTF
TGTGCCAGTAGTTTAGCAGATTATGGCTACACCTTC
>TRBD1|TRBJ1-2|TRBV18|-
CASSPPDRARSYGYTF
TGTGCCAGCTCACCACCGGACAGGGCGCGCAGCTATGGCTACACCTTC
>-|TRBJ1-1|TRBV3-1/TRBV3-2|-
CASSAGSFTEAFF
TGTGCCAGCAGCGCGGGCAGCTTCACTGAAGCTTTCTTT
>-|TRBJ2-5|TRBV3-1/TRBV3-2|-
CASSQVSGAGAQYF
TGTGCCAGCAGCCAAGTCTCGGGGGCGGGGGCCCAGTACTTC
>TRBD1|TRBJ2-6|TRBV5-1|few
CASSLEASSDRLLSGANVLTF
TGCGCCAGCAGCTTGGAGGCTTCTTCGGACAGGCTCCTAAGTGGGGCCAACGTCCTGACTTTC
>-|TRBJ2-5|TRBV19|-
CASSILGGGETQYF
TGTGCCAGTAGTATTTTGGGAGGCGGAGAGACCCAGTACTTC